The entry that follows covers one TCR beta chain sequence. The entry originates in a study of CD8 T cells in Susac syndrome. Germline values: CDR1 SGHNT, CDR2 YYREEE (reference sequence). With V trimmed by 2 bases and J by 9 bases, 2 bases remained unmatched. This CDR3 has 12 amino acids. When the RNA was reverse transcribed, random hexamers were used with an input of roughly 0.5 to 1 ug. TCRdb recomputed calls from the immunoSEQ multiplex PCR reads with MiXCR, one row per CDR3 protein. Of about 85,000 distinct CDR3 sequences listed, just under 95% were seen once; the top ten hold more than 0.45%. Sequencing was carried out using CD8+ T cells from PBMCs. This sequence was found in a human donor with Susac syndrome. The rearrangement links TRBV5-4 to TRBJ2-1; 7 nucleotides agree with TRBD2. In nucleotides, the CDR3 is TGTGCCAGCAGCTTTGGGGAGGGTGAGCAGTTCTTC. Amino acids: CASSFGEGEQFF.